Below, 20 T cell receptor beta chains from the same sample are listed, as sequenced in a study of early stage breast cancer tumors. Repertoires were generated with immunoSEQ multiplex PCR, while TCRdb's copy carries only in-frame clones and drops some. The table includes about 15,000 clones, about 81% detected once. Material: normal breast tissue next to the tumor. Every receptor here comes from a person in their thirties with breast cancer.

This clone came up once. CDR3 residues: CASSSASSGDTQYF. CDR3 bases: TGTGCCAGCAGCTCTGCATCGAGCGGGGATACGCAGTATTTT. The chain links TRBV11-3 to TRBJ2-3, with a weak D call TRBD2 (6 bases). The germline V and J ends were trimmed by 4 bases and 6 bases, with 14 bases remaining between them. This CDR3 is 14 amino acids long. The germline gives CDR1 SGHNT, CDR2 YENEEA. The variable domain in full, completed from reference TRBV11-3 and TRBJ2-3, reads EAGVVQSPRYKIIEKKQPVAFWCNPISGHNTLYWYLQNLGQGPELLIRYENEEAVDDSQLPKDRFSAERLKGVDSTLKIQPAELGDSAVYLCASSSASSGDTQYFGPGTRLTVL.

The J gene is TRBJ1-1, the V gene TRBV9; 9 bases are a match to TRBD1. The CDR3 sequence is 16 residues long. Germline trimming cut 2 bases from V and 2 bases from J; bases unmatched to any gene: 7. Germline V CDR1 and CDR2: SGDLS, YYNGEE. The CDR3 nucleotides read TGTGCCAGCAGCGTCTACGGGACAGGGAGAAACACTGAAGCTTTCTTT. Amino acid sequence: CASSVYGTGRNTEAFF.

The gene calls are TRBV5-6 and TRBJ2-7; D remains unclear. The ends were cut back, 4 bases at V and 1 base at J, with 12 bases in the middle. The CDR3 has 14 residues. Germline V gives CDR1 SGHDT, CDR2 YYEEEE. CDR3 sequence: CASSIVSDSYEQYF. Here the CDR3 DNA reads TGTGCCAGCAGCATTGTATCGGATTCCTACGAGCAGTACTTC.

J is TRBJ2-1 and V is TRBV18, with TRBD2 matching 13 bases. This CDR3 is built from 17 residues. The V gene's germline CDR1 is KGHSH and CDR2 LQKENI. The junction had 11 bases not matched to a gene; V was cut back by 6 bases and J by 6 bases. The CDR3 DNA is TGTGCCAGCTCCCTCACCTGGACTAGCGGGAGCCCCAATGAGCAGTTCTTC. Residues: CASSLTWTSGSPNEQFF.

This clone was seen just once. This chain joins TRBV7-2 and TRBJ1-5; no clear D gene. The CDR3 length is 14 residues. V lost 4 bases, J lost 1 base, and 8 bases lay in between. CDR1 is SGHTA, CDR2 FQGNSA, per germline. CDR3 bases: TGTGCCAGCAGCTCGAGGGTGAGCAATCAGCCCCAGCATTTT. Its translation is CASSSRVSNQPQHF.

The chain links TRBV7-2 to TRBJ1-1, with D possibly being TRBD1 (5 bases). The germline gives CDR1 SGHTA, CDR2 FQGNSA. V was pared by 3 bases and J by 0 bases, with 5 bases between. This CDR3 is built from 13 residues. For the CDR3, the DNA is TGTGCCAGCAGCTTCAGGGTGAACACTGAAGCTTTCTTT. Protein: CASSFRVNTEAFF.

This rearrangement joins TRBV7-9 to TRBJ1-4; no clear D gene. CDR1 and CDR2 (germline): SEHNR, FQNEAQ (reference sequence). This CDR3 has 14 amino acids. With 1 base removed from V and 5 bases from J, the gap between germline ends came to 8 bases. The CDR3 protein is CASSLVQPNEKLFF. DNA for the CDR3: TGTGCCAGCAGCTTAGTCCAGCCGAATGAAAAACTGTTTTTT.

The CDR3 DNA is TGTGCCAGCAAGAGAGTTTCGAACACCGGGGAGCTGTTTTTT. It is translated as CASKRVSNTGELFF. This chain joins TRBV6-4 and TRBJ2-2, with D uncertain. CDR1 is MRHNA, CDR2 SNTAGT, per germline. The CDR3 is 14 amino acids. Trimming stripped 7 bases from V and 0 bases from J, with 9 bases between.

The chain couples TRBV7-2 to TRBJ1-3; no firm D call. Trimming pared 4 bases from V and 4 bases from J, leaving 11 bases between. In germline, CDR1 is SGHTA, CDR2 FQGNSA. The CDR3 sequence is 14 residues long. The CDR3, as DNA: TGTGCCAGCAGCTCAGCCCGGTCCGGAAACACCATATATTTT. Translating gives CASSSARSGNTIYF.

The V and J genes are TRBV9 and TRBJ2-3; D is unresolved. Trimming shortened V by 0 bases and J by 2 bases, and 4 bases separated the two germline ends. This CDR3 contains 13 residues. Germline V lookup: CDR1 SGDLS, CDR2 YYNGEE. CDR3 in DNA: TGTGCCAGCAGCGTAGGATCCACAGATACGCAGTATTTT. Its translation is CASSVGSTDTQYF.

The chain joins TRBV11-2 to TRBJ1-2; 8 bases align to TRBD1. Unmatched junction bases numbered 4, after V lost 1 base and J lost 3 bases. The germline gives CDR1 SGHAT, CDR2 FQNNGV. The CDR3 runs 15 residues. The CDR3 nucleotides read TGTGCCAGCAGCTTAGCAGGGGGCGGGGACTATGGCTACACCTTC. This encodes CASSLAGGGDYGYTF.

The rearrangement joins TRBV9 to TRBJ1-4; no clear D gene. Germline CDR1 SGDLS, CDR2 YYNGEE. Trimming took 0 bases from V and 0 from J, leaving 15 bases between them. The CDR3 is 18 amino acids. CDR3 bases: TGTGCCAGCAGCGTAGCGGCCAGCGTCGCAGCAACTAATGAAAAACTGTTTTTT. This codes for CASSVAASVAATNEKLFF.

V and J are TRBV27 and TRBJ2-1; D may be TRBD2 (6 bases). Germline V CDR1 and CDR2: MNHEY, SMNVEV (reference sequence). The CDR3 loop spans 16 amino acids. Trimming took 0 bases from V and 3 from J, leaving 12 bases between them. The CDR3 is CASSLSSWRDYNEQFF. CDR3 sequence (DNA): TGTGCCAGCAGTTTATCGTCTTGGCGGGACTACAATGAGCAGTTCTTC.

CDR3 coding DNA: TGCGCCAGCAGCTTGGGCAGGGAGGCAGGGGCCAACGTCCTGACTTTC. Encoded protein: CASSLGREAGANVLTF. The V call is TRBV5-1, the J call TRBJ2-6; weak D call: TRBD2 (6 bases). The CDR3 runs to 16 residues. CDR1 SGHRS and CDR2 YFSETQ come from the germline V gene. Trimming removed 0 bases at V and 4 bases at J, with 11 bases between.

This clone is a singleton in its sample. CDR3 nucleotides: TGTGCCAGCAGCAAAGGGACAGTGAACACTGAAGCTTTCTTT. Protein: CASSKGTVNTEAFF. The rearrangement links TRBV7-2 to TRBJ1-1; 7 bases are shared with TRBD1. The CDR3 is 14 amino acids. Germline assignment: CDR1 SGHTA and CDR2 FQGNSA. V was pared by 5 bases and J by 0 bases, with 3 bases of the junction left unmatched.

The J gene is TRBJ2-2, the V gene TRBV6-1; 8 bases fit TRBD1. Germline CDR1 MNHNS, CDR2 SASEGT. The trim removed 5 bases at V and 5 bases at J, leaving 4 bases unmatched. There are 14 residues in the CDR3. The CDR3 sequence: CASSLDRGTGELFF. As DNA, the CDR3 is TGTGCCAGCAGTCTTGACAGGGGAACCGGGGAGCTGTTTTTT.

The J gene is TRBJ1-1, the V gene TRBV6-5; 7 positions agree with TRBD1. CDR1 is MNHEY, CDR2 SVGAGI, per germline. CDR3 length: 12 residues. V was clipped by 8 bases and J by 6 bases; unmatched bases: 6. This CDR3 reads CASGKGQPEAFF. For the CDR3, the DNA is TGTGCCAGCGGAAAGGGACAGCCTGAAGCTTTCTTT.

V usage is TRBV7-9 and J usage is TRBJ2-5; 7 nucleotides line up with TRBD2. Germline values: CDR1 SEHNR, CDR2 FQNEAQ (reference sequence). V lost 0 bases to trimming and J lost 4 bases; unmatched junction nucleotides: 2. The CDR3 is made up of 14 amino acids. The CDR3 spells CASSLAGGPETQYF. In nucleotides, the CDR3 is TGTGCCAGCAGCTTAGCGGGAGGGCCAGAGACCCAGTACTTC.

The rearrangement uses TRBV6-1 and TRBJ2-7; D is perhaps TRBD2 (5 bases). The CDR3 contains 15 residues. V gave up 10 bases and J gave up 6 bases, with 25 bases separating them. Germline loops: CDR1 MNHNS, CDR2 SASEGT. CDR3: CATTWAEGSRGEQYF. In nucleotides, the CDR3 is TGTGCCACCACATGGGCCGAGGGCTCCCGAGGCGAGCAGTACTTC.

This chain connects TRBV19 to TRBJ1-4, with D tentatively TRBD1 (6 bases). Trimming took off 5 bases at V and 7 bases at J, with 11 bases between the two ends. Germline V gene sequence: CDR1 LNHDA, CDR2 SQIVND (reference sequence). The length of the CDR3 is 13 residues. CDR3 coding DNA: TGTGCCAGTAGTGAGGGGGGGGGTGAAAAACTGTTTTTT. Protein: CASSEGGGEKLFF. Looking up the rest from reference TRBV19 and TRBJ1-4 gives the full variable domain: DGGITQSPKYLFRKEGQNVTLSCEQNLNHDAMYWYRQDPGQGLRLIYYSQIVNDFQKGDIAEGYSVSREKKESFPLTVTSAQKNPTAFYLCASSEGGGEKLFFGSGTQLSVL.